Sequencing of this T cell receptor beta chain was carried out in a study of CD8 T cells in Susac syndrome. TEMRA cells underwent FACS enrichment and CD8+ and CD4+ T cells underwent negative isolation. The CDR3 loop spans 12 amino acids. Germline values: CDR1 MNHEY, CDR2 SVGEGT. Trimming left V 7 bases short and J 7 bases short, with 11 bases between. Reverse transcription of roughly 0.45 to 1 ug RNA used random hexamers. TCRdb used MiXCR to reprocess the immunoSEQ multiplex PCR reads, holding one entry per CDR3 protein. Among over 120,000 distinct CDR3 sequences, approximately 95% were seen once, and the ten largest hold more than 0.11%.

The gene calls are TRBV6-2 or TRBV6-3 and TRBJ1-5; unclear D gene. Sequencing used CD4+ T cells from PBMCs. The clonotype originates from a human donor with Susac syndrome. Here the CDR3 DNA reads TGTGCCAGCACCCTACCGGGCCAGCCCCAGCATTTT. Its protein is CASTLPGQPQHF.